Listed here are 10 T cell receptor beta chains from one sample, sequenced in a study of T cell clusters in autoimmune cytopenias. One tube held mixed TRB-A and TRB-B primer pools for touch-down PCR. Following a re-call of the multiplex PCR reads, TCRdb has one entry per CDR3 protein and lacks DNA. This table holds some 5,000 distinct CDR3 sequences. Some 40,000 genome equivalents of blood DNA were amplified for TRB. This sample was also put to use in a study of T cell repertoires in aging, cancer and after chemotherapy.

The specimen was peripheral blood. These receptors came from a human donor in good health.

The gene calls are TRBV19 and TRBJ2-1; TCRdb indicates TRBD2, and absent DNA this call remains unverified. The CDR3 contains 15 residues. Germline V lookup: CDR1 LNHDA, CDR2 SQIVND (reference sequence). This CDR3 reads CASLASGGSLNEQFF.

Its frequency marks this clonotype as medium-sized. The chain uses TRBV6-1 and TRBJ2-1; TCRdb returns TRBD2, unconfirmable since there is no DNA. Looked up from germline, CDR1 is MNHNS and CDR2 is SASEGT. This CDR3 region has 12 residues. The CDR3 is CASSRAGFEQFF.

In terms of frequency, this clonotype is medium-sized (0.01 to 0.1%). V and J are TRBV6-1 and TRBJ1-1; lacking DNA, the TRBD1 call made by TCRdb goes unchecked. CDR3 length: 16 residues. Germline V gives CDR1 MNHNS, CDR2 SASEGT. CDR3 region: CASSPLTQTVRTEAFF.

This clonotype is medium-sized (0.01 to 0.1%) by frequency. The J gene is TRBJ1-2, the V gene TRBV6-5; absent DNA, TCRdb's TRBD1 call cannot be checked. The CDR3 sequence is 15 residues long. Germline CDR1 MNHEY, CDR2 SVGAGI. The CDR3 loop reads CASSRPGQGVYGYTF.

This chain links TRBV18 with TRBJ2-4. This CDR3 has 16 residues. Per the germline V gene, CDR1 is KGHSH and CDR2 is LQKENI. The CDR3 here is CASSSQIGIAKNIQYF.

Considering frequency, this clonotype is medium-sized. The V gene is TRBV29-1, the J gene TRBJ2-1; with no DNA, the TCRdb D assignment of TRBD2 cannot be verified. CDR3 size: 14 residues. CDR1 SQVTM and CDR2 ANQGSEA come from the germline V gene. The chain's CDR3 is CSVDAGGLGNEQFF.

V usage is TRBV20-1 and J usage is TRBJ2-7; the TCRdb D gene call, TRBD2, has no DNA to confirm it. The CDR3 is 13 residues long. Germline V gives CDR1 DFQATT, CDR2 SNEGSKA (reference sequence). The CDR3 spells CSALTSGLVVQYF.

CDR3 in amino acids: CASTRRGLPGGAFF. The gene calls are TRBV12-3 or TRBV12-4 and TRBJ1-1; the D call from TCRdb, TRBD1, cannot be confirmed without DNA. CDR3 length: 14 residues.

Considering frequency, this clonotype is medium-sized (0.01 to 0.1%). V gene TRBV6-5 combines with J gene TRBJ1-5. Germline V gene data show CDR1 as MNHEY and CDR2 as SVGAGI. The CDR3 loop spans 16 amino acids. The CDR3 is CASSYSSGGHNQPQHF.

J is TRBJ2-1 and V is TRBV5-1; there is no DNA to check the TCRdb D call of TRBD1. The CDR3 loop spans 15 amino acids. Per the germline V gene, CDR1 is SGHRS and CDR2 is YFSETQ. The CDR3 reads CASQRDVHSYNEQFF.